This TCR beta chain was sequenced in a study of sequential checkpoint blockade in melanoma. Whole-study context: Randomization was 1:1 between first-line nivolumab→ipilimumab and ipilimumab→nivolumab.

This clone has only one observation. CDR3 length equals 13 residues. The ends lost 8 bases at V and 2 bases at J; junction bases unmatched: 6. Per the germline V gene, CDR1 is ENHRY and CDR2 is SYGVKD. Treatment defined: randomized to nivolumab then ipilimumab (arm A) or the reverse (arm B). No patient had prior DNA-damaging chemotherapy. TCRdb keeps only in-frame clones here, not all; method: immunoSEQ multiplex PCR. This sample has about 28,000 clones, with 85% to 90% found just once. This clonotype originated in a human donor with melanoma. The chain links TRBV10-3 to TRBJ2-7, with 7 bases identical to TRBD2. The sequencing here drew on CD8+ T cells sorted from blood (inferred from file names), taken from a patient given nivolumab and ipilimumab in sequence. The CDR3 DNA reads TGTGCCATCTCGGGAGGCCCTCCCTACGAGCAGTACTTC. Residues: CAISGGPPYEQYF.